Listed below are T cell receptor beta chains from one sample, sequenced in a study of T cell responses to AZD1222 COVID-19 vaccine. Repertoires were generated with immunoSEQ multiplex PCR, while TCRdb's copy carries only in-frame clones and drops some. This sample has around 80,000 clones, with around 82% found just once. The source was peripheral blood, collected 28 days after the second AZD1222 dose. Receptor source: an adult who received the AZD1222 COVID-19 vaccine. Both conserved end residues are part of each CDR3. D genes are given only for firm matches.

d_call | v_call | cdr3_aa
. | TRBV3-1/TRBV3-2 | CASSPPGVGEKLFF
. | TRBV28 | CASSLNRHFEAFF
TRBD2 | TRBV28 | CASSTGGPGETQYF
. | TRBV11-3 | CASSRVTGTEAFF
. | TRBV7-8 | CASSLGPAGNTEAFF
. | TRBV6-2/TRBV6-3 | CASSLGFARDSPLHF
TRBD1 | TRBV29-1 | CSVLTGVTEAFF
TRBD2 | TRBV4-3 | CASSRVLAGDGELFF
. | TRBV12-3/TRBV12-4 | CASSLSVRGYTF
. | TRBV7-2 | CASSFGQLQETQYF
TRBD1 | TRBV2 | CASSDGQVPYEQYF
TRBD1 | TRBV7-3 | CASSPTGGGEETQYF
. | TRBV7-9 | CASSPVLNTGELFF
. | TRBV27 | CAIPTNEKLFF
. | TRBV25-1 | CASKRTAATNEKLFF
TRBD2 | TRBV10-1 | CAIWGGCTDTQYF
. | TRBV15 | CATKDRANYGYTF
TRBD1 | TRBV5-1 | CASSALPGQGAGEQYF
TRBD1 | TRBV3-1/TRBV3-2 | CASSPGQGGGYEQYF
. | TRBV9 | CASSGGQLYEQYF
. | TRBV4-1 | CASSQGQGHYGYTF
TRBD2 | TRBV5-4 | CASTRREGTYNEQFF
TRBD1 | TRBV28 | CASSLDRFNEKLFF
. | TRBV29-1 | CSVEGPRDSGSLQETQYF
TRBD1 | TRBV11-2 | CASSSLGQGRSNTEAFF
. | TRBV18 | CASSPRAEASYNSPLHF
TRBD2 | TRBV28 | CASSLARLAGLLNEQFF
TRBD2 | TRBV5-5 | CASSLLGLAGEVNEQFF
. | TRBV30 | CAFSEYYEQYF
. | TRBV5-4 | CASTRWGNAGNTIYF
. | TRBV19 | CASRESRATEAFF
TRBD2 | TRBV5-6 | CASSPGGGEQFF
. | TRBV28 | CASRMDWGSYNEQFF
TRBD2 | TRBV7-2 | CASSLEREGEQYF
. | TRBV3-1/TRBV3-2 | CASSHHQGYNSPLHF
. | TRBV19 | CASKEGLSGNTIYF
. | TRBV27 | CASSRGRDRWNTGELFF
. | TRBV7-3 | CASSFKEIPTNEQFF
. | TRBV19 | CASSRTLPYEQYF
TRBD1 | TRBV5-5 | CASSSRGTVYEQYF
TRBD2 | TRBV6-2/TRBV6-3 | CASSYPELAGGSYNEQFF
. | TRBV9 | CASSVRGLEETQYF